This T cell receptor beta chain was captured in a study of OX40 agonist ivuxolimab in advanced cancers. Libraries were prepared by immunoSEQ multiplex PCR; TCRdb keeps only in-frame clonotypes and omits some of them. The sample lists 65,000 to 85,000 clones; approximately 89% were seen once. The input for sequencing was CD4+ or CD8+ T cells sorted from blood, taken in a trial of the OX40 agonist ivuxolimab. The sequence was obtained from an adult with an advanced solid tumor such as melanoma, head and neck, liver or kidney cancer.

The CDR3 coding sequence is TGCGCCAGCAGCCCCACCCTGCGGGGCAACTCTGGGGCCAACGTCCTGACTTTC. Residues: CASSPTLRGNSGANVLTF. The rearrangement links TRBV5-1 to TRBJ2-6; D is perhaps TRBD2 (6 bases). This CDR3 comprises 18 residues. Germline V gene data show CDR1 as SGHRS and CDR2 as YFSETQ. V lost 4 bases to trimming and J lost 0 bases, with 17 bases between them.